This passage covers 10 T cell receptor beta chains from one sample sequenced in a study of Graves' ophthalmopathy and Graves' hyperthyroidism. The sequenced template was RNA, covering the TCR beta CDR3 region. The first round was an RT-PCR with HTBI primers, and the second round was a multiplex PCR. TCRdb itself ran the multiplex PCR reads through MiXCR, one entry per CDR3 protein. The table lists about 240,000 distinct CDR3 sequences, 40% to 50% of them singletons. Specimen: peripheral blood. Source of these receptors: an adult man with Graves' ophthalmopathy.

The J gene is TRBJ1-6, the V gene TRBV30; D is possibly TRBD1 (5 bases). V dropped 4 bases and J dropped 7 bases, with 11 bases sitting between them. CDR3 size: 13 residues. The germline gives CDR1 GTSNPN, CDR2 SVGIG (reference sequence). The DNA of the CDR3 is TGTGCCTGGACCGAGGGACGAAATTCACCCCTCCACTTT. This gives the protein CAWTEGRNSPLHF.

The rearrangement uses TRBV29-1 and TRBJ2-7; D possibly corresponds to TRBD1 (6 bases). The V and J ends lost 8 bases and 2 bases respectively, with 16 bases between them. The CDR3 is 13 residues long. The germline CDR1 and CDR2 sequences are SQVTM and ANQGSEA. The CDR3 region is CSLITDSPYEQYF. CDR3 sequence (DNA): TGCAGCTTGATAACGGACAGCCCCTACGAGCAGTACTTC.

The chain joins TRBV19 to TRBJ1-3; D gene uncertain. The CDR3 runs to 15 residues. The ends were cut back, 3 bases at V and 3 bases at J, with 12 bases in the middle. Germline V gene lookup returns CDR1 LNHDA and CDR2 SQIVND (reference sequence). The CDR3 is CASSIDIGGGNTIYF. The CDR3 DNA sequence: TGTGCCAGTAGTATCGACATCGGCGGTGGAAACACCATATATTTT.

The chain recombines TRBV7-2 with TRBJ2-7, with D tentatively TRBD1 or TRBD2 (6 bases each). CDR1 and CDR2 from the germline V gene are SGHTA and FQGNSA. The CDR3 length is 15 residues. V dropped 6 bases and J dropped 4 bases, with 19 bases sitting between them. The CDR3 DNA follows: TGTGCCAGCAGTCGTCTGTGGGGGGCTAGTTACGAGCAGTACTTC. This sequence encodes CASSRLWGASYEQYF.

This clonotype was counted a few times. DNA for the CDR3: TGTGCCAGCAGTTCGGAGGGTGAAAAACTGTTTTTT. The encoded protein is CASSSEGEKLFF. The chain joins TRBV9 to TRBJ1-4, with D hard to call. Germline V gives CDR1 SGDLS, CDR2 YYNGEE. V was cut by 5 bases and J by 7 bases, with 9 bases left in between. The CDR3 is made up of 12 amino acids.

Only one count was recorded for this clonotype. One junction end disagrees with the germline gene, perhaps due to a read error. This chain uses TRBV2 with TRBJ2-5, with 10 bases that match TRBD1. Germline values: CDR1 SNHLY, CDR2 FYNNEI. The CDR3 sequence is 14 residues long. The CDR3 DNA follows: TGTGCCGGCAGTGACAGGGACAGGGGAGAGACCCAGTACTTC. Protein product: CAGSDRDRGETQYF.

The CDR3 bases are TGTGCCAGCAGCCCTAGGACAGGAGGGATCCAAGAGACCCAGTACTTC. It yields the protein CASSPRTGGIQETQYF. V usage is TRBV5-4 and J usage is TRBJ2-5, with TRBD1 as a possible D gene (7 bases). CDR1 is SGHNT, CDR2 YYREEE, per germline (reference sequence). Trimming cost V 4 bases and J 1 base, with 17 bases left between them. The CDR3 is made up of 16 amino acids.

This clonotype was recorded only once. The genes are TRBV3-1 and TRBJ1-1; 7 nucleotides agree with TRBD1. The CDR3 has 15 amino acids. CDR1 is LGHDT, CDR2 YNNKEL, per germline (reference sequence). V gave up 0 bases and J gave up 5 bases; unmatched junction bases: 6. CDR3 nucleotide sequence: TGTGCCAGCAGCCAAGAGACAGGGTATAGAACTGAAGCTTTCTTT. Translating gives CASSQETGYRTEAFF.

V gene TRBV5-1 combines with J gene TRBJ1-5, with unresolved D. Between the trimmed V and J ends, which lost 4 bases and 3 bases, there was a span of 11 bases. Germline assignment: CDR1 SGHRS and CDR2 YFSETQ. The CDR3 consists of 14 residues. Written as DNA, the CDR3 is TGCGCCAGCAGCCCAGGAACTCCCAATCAGCCCCAGCATTTT. This encodes CASSPGTPNQPQHF.

The J gene is TRBJ2-7, the V gene TRBV5-8, with a tentative D call TRBD2 (7 bases). CDR1 SGHTS and CDR2 YDEGEE come from the germline V gene. The V end was cut by 3 bases, the J end by 2 bases, with 12 bases between. This CDR3 spans 14 amino acids. Here the CDR3 reads CASSWEGDPYEQYF. For the CDR3, the DNA is TGTGCCAGCAGCTGGGAGGGGGATCCCTACGAGCAGTACTTC. The whole variable domain, filled in from reference TRBV5-8 and TRBJ2-7, reads EAGVTQSPTHLIKTRGQQATLRCSPISGHTSVYWYQQALGLGLQFLLWYDEGEERNRGNFPPRFSGRQFPNYSSELNVNALELEDSALYLCASSWEGDPYEQYFGPGTRLTVT.